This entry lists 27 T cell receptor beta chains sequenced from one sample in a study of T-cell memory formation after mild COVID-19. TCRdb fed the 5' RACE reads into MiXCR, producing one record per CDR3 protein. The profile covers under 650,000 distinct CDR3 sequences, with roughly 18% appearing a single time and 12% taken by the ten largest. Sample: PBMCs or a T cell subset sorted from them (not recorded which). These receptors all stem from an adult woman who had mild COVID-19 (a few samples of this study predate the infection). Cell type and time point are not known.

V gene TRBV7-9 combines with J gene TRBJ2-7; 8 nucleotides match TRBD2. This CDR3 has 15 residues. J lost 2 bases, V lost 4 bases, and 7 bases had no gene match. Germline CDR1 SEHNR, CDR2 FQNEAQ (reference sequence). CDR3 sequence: CASSWTGGPPYEQYF. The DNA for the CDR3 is TGTGCCAGCAGCTGGACGGGAGGGCCCCCCTACGAGCAGTACTTC.

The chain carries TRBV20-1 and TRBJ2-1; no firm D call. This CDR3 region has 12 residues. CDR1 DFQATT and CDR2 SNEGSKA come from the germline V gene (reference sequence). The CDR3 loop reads CSWTPSNNEQFF. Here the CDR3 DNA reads TGCAGCTGGACGCCCTCGAACAATGAGCAGTTCTTC.

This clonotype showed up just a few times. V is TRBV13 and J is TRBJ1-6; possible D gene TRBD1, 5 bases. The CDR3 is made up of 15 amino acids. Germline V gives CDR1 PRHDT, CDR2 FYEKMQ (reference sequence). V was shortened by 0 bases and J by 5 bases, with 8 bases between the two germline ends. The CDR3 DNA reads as TGTGCCAGCAGCTTAGGGGACACCGATAATTCACCCCTCCACTTT. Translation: CASSLGDTDNSPLHF.

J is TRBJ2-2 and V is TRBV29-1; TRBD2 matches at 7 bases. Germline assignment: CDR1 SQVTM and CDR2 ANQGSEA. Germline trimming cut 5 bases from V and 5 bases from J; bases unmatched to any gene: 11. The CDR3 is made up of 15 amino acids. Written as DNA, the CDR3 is TGCAGCGTTAAGGTAGCGGGCGGGCGAACCGGGGAGCTGTTTTTT. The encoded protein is CSVKVAGGRTGELFF.

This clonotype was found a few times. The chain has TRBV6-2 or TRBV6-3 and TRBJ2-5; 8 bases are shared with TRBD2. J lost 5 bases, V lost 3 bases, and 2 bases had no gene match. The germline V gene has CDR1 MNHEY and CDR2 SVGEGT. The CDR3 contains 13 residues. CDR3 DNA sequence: TGTGCCAGCAGTTATGAGCGGGGGGAGACCCAGTACTTC. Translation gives CASSYERGETQYF.

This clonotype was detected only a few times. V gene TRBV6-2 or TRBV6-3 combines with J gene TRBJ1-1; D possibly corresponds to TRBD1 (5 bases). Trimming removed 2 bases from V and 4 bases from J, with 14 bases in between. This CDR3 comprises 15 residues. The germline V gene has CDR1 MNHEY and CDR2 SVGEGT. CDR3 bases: TGTGCCAGCAGTTACGGTCGGGGACCCCCCACTGAAGCTTTCTTT. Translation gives CASSYGRGPPTEAFF.

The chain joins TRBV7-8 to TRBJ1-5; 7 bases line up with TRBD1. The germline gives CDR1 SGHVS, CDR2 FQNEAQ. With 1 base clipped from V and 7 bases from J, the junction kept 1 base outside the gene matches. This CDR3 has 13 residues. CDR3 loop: CASSLVRGQPQHF. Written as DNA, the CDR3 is TGTGCCAGCAGCTTAGTCAGGGGGCAGCCCCAGCATTTT.

CDR3 protein: CASSRTSGRRDTQYF. As DNA, the CDR3 is TGTGCCAGCAGCCGGACTAGCGGGAGAAGGGATACGCAGTATTTT. This chain links TRBV7-3 with TRBJ2-3; 13 nucleotides align to TRBD2. Germline lookup yields CDR1 SGHTA and CDR2 FQGTGA. Unmatched junction bases numbered 5, after V lost 5 bases and J lost 6 bases. The CDR3 loop spans 15 amino acids. The variable domain in full, with the rest retrieved from reference TRBV7-3 and TRBJ2-3, is GAGVSQTPSNKVTEKGKYVELRCDPISGHTALYWYRQSLGQGPEFLIYFQGTGAADDSGLPNDRFFAVRPEGSVSTLKIQRTERGDSAVYLCASSRTSGRRDTQYFGPGTRLTVL.

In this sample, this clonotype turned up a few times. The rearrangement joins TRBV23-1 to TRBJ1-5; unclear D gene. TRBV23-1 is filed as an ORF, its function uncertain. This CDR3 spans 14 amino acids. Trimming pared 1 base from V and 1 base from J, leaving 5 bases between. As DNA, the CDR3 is TGCGCCAGCAGTCAATTGCTCAGCAATCAGCCCCAGCATTTT. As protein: CASSQLLSNQPQHF.

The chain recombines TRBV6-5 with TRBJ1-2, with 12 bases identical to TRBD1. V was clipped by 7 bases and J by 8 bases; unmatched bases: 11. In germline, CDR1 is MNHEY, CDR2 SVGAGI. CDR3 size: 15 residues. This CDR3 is CASTGTGGVRRGYTF. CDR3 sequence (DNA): TGTGCCAGCACCGGGACAGGGGGCGTGCGTCGCGGCTACACCTTC.

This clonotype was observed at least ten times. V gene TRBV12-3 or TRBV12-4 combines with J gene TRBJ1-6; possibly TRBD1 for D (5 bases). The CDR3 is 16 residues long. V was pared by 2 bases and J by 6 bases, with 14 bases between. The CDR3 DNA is TGTGCCAGCAGTTTAAATGCGGGGCGGCCTAATTCACCCCTCCACTTT. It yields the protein CASSLNAGRPNSPLHF.

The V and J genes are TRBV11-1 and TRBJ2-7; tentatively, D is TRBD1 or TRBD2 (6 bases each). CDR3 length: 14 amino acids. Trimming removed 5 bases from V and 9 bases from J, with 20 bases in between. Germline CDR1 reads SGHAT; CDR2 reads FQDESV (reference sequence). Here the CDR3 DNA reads TGTGCCAGCAGCACCCGACAGGACGGAGGGGTGCAGTACTTC. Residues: CASSTRQDGGVQYF.

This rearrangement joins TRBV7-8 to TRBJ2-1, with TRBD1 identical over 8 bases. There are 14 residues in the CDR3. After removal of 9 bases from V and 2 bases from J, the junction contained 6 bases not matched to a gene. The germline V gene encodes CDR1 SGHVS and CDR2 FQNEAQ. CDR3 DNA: TGTGCCAGTTCGGACAGGGCAACCTACAATGAGCAGTTCTTC. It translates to CASSDRATYNEQFF.

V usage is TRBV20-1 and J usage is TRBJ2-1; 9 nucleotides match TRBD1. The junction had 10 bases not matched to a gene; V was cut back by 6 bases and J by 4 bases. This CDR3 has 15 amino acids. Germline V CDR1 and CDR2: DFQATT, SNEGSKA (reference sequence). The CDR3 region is CSAPLGDRGYNEQFF. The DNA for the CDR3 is TGCAGTGCCCCTTTAGGAGACAGGGGGTACAATGAGCAGTTCTTC.

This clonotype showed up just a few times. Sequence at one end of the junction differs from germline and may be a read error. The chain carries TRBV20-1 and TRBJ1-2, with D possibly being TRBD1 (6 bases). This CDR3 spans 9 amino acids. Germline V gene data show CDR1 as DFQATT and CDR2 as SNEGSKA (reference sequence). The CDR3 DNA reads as TGCAGTGCCCATCGACAGGTCTCCTTC. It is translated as CSAHRQVSF.

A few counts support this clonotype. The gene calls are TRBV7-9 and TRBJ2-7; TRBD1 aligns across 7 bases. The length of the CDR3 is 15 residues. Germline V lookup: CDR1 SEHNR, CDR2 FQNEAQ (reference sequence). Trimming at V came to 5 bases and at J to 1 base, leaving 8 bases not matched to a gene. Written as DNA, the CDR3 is TGTGCCAGCAGCGCCGACAGGGCCCCTTCCTACGAGCAGTACTTC. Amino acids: CASSADRAPSYEQYF.

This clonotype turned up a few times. The CDR3 loop reads CASSPGRGSYNEQFF. The CDR3 DNA follows: TGTGCCAGCAGCCCCGGGAGAGGCTCCTACAATGAGCAGTTCTTC. The rearrangement joins TRBV7-3 to TRBJ2-1, with D possibly TRBD2 on 6 matching bases. Germline loops: CDR1 SGHTA, CDR2 FQGTGA. The CDR3 is 15 residues long. The ends were cut back, 5 bases at V and 0 bases at J, with 11 bases in the middle. Variable domain in full (rest from reference TRBV7-3 and TRBJ2-1): GAGVSQTPSNKVTEKGKYVELRCDPISGHTALYWYRQSLGQGPEFLIYFQGTGAADDSGLPNDRFFAVRPEGSVSTLKIQRTERGDSAVYLCASSPGRGSYNEQFFGPGTRLTVL.

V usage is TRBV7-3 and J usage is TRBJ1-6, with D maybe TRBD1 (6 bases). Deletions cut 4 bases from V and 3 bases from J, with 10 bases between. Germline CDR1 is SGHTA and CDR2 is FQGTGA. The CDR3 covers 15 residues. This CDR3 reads CASSSTGYYNSPLHF. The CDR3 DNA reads TGTGCCAGCAGCTCGACAGGCTACTATAATTCACCCCTCCACTTT.

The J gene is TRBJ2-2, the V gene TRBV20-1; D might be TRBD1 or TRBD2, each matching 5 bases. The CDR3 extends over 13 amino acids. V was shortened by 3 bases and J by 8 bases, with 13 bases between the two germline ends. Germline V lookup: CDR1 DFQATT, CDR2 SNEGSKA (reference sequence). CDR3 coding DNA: TGCAGTGCTAGCGAGGGGAATGCAGGGGAGCTGTTTTTT. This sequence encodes CSASEGNAGELFF.

The CDR3 is CASSNPTGSQHF. The CDR3 nucleotides read TGTGCCAGCAGCAATCCGACAGGGTCCCAGCATTTT. The chain has TRBV12-3 or TRBV12-4 and TRBJ1-5, with 7 bases identical to TRBD1. The CDR3 sequence is 12 residues long. Trimming removed 6 bases from V and 11 bases from J; junction bases left unmatched: 7.

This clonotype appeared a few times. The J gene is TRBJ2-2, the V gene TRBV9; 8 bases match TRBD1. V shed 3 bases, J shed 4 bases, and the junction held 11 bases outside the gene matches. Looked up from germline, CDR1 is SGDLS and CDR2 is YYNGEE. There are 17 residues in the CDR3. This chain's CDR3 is CASSAWRGTGGTGELFF. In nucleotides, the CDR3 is TGTGCCAGCAGCGCATGGAGGGGGACAGGAGGCACCGGGGAGCTGTTTTTT.

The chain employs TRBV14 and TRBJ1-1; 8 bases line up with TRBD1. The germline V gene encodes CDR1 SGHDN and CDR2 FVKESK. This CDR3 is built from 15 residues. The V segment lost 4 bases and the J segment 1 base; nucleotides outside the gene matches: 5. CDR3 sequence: CASSPRDRGNTEAFF. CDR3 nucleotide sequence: TGTGCCAGCAGCCCTAGAGACAGGGGGAACACTGAAGCTTTCTTT.

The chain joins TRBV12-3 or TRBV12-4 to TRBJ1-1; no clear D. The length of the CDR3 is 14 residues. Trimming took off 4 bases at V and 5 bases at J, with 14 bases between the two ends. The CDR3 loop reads CASSSGIPGTEAFF. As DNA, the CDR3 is TGTGCCAGCAGTTCCGGGATCCCCGGGACTGAAGCTTTCTTT.

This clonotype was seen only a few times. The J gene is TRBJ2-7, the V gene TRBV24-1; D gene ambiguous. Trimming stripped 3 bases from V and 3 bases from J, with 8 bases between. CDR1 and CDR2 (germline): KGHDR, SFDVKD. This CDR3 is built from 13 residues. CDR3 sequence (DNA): TGTGCCACCAGTGATCCGAACCTCTACGAGCAGTACTTC. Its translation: CATSDPNLYEQYF.

The CDR3 DNA sequence: TGTGCCAGCAGCTTTACTAGCGGGGGCAGGGGAGAGACCCAGTACTTC. This sequence encodes CASSFTSGGRGETQYF. This chain joins TRBV11-2 and TRBJ2-5; 11 bases are a match to TRBD2. J lost 4 bases, V lost 3 bases, and 7 bases had no gene match. The CDR3 has 16 residues. CDR1 is SGHAT and CDR2 is FQNNGV in the germline V gene.

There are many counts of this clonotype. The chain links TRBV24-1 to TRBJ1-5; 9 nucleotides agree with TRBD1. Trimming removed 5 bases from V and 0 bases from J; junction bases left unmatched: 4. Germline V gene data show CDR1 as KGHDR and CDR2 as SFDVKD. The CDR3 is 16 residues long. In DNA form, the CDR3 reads TGTGCCACCAGTGCGGACAGGGGTTATAGCAATCAGCCCCAGCATTTT. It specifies CATSADRGYSNQPQHF.

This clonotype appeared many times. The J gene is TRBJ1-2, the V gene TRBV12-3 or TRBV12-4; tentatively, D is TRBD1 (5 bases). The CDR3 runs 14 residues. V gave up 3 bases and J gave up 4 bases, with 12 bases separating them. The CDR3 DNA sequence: TGTGCCAGCAGTTTCGGCAGGGTGAGCTATGGCTACACCTTC. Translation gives CASSFGRVSYGYTF.